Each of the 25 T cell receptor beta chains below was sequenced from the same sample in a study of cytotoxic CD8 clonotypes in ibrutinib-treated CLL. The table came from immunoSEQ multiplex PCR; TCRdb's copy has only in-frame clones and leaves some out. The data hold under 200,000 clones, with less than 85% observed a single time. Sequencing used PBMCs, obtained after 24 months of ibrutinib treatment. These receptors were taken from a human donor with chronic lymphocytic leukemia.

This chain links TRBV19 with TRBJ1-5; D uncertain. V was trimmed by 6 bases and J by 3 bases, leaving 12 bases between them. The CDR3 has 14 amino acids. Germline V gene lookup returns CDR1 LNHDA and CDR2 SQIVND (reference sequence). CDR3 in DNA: TGTGCCAGTAGCATTGACCGCTACAATCAGCCCCAGCATTTT. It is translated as CASSIDRYNQPQHF.

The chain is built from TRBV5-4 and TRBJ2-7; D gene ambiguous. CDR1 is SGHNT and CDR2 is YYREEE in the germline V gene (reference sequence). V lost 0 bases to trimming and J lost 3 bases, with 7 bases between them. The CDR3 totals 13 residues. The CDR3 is CASSLGASYEQYF. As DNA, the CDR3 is TGTGCCAGCAGCTTGGGGGCCAGCTACGAGCAGTACTTC.

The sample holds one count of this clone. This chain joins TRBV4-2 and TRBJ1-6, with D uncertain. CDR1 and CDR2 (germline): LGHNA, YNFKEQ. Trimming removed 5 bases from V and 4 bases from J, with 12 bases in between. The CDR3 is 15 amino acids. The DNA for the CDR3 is TGTGCCAGCAGCTTGTGGCAAACGTATAATTCACCCCTCCACTTT. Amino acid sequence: CASSLWQTYNSPLHF.

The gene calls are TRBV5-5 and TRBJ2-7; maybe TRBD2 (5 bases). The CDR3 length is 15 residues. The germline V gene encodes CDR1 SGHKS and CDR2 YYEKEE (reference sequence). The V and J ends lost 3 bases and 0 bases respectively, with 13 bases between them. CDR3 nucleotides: TGTGCCAGCAGCTACTTGGAGCGGTACTCCTACGAGCAGTACTTC. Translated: CASSYLERYSYEQYF.

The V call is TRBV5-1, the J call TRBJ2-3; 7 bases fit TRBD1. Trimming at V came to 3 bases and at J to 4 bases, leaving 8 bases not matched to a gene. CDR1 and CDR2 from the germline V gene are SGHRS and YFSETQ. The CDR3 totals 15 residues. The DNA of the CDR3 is TGCGCCAGCAGCTCAAAACAGGGGCCGGCAGATACGCAGTATTTT. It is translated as CASSSKQGPADTQYF.

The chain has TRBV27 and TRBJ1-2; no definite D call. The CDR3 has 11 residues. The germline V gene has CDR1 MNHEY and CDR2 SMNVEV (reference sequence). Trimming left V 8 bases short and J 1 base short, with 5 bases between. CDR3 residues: CASAGNYGYTF. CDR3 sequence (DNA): TGTGCCAGCGCGGGTAACTATGGCTACACCTTC.

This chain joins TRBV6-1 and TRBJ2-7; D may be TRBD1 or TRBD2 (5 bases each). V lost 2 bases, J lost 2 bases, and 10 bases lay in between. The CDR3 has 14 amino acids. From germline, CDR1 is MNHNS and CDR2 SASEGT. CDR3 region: CASSERGATYEQYF. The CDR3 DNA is TGTGCCAGCAGTGAACGAGGGGCAACCTACGAGCAGTACTTC.

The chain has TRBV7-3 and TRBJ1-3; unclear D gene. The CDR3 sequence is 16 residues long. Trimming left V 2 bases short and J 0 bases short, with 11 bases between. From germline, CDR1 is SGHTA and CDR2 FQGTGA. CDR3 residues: CASSLEQPSSGNTIYF. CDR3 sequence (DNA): TGTGCCAGCAGCTTAGAACAGCCCAGCTCTGGAAACACCATATATTTT.

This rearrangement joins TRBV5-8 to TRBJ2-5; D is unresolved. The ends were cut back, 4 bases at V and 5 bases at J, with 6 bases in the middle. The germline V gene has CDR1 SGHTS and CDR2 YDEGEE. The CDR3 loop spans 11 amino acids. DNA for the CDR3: TGTGCCAGCAGCCGTACTGAGACCCAGTACTTC. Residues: CASSRTETQYF.

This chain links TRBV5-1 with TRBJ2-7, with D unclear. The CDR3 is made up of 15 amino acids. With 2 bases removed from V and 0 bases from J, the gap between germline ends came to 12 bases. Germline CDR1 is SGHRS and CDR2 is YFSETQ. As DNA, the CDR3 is TGCGCCAGCAGCTTTGGGCGGTTCAGCTCCTACGAGCAGTACTTC. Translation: CASSFGRFSSYEQYF.

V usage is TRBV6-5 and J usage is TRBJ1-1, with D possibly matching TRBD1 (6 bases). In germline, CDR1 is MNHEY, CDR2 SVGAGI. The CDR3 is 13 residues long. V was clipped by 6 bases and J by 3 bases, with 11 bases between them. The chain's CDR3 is CASRRKGDTEAFF. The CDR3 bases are TGTGCCAGCAGGCGCAAGGGGGACACTGAAGCTTTCTTT.

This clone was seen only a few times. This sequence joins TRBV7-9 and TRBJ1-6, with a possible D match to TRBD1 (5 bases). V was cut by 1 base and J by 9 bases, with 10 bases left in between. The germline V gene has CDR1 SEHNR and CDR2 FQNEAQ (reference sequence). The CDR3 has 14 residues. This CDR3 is CASSLGGEASPLHF. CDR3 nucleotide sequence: TGTGCCAGCAGCTTAGGAGGGGAAGCTTCACCCCTCCACTTT.

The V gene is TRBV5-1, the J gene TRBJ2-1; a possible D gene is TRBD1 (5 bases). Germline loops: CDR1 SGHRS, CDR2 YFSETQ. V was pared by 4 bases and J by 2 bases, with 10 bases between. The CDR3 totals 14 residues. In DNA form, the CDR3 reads TGCGCCAGCAGCACAGGCGATACCTACAATGAGCAGTTCTTC. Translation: CASSTGDTYNEQFF.

CDR3 sequence (DNA): TGTGCCAGTCCTCCCCCCGGGACAGGGAACAATGAGCAGTTCTTC. Translated: CASPPPGTGNNEQFF. The chain employs TRBV19 and TRBJ2-1, with TRBD1 matching over 9 bases. Germline V CDR1 and CDR2: LNHDA, SQIVND (reference sequence). V dropped 8 bases and J dropped 5; count of bases not matched to a gene: 10. The CDR3 spans 15 residues.

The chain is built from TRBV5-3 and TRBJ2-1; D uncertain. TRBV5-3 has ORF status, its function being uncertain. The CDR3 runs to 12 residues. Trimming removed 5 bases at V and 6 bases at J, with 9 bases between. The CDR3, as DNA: TGTGCCAGAAGACCCTCGCCCAATGAGCAGTTCTTC. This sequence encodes CARRPSPNEQFF.

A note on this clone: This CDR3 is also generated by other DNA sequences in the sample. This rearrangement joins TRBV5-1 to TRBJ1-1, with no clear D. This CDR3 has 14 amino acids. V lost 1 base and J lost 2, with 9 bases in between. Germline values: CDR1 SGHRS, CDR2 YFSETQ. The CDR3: CASSLFRVNTEAFF. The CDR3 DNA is TGCGCCAGCAGCTTGTTTAGGGTCAACACTGAAGCTTTCTTT.

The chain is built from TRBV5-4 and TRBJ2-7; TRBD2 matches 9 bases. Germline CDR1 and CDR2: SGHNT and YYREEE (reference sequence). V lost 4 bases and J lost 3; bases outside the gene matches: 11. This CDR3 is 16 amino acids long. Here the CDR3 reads CASSRTGRGRGYEQYF. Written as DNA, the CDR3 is TGTGCCAGCAGCCGCACAGGGCGCGGGAGGGGCTACGAGCAGTACTTC.

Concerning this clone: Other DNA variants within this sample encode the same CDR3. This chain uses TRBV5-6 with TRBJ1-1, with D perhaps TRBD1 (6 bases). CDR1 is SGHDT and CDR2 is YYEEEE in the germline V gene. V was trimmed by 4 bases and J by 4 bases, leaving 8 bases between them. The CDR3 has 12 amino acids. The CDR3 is CASSLRGTEAFF. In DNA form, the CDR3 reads TGTGCCAGCAGCCTCAGGGGCACTGAAGCTTTCTTT.

CDR3 sequence reads: CATSTSAKAFF. In DNA, the CDR3 is TGTGCCACCAGCACATCAGCAAAAGCTTTCTTT. The chain joins TRBV15 to TRBJ1-1; D is unresolved. V was clipped by 4 bases and J by 9 bases, with 9 bases between them. The germline V gene has CDR1 LNHNV and CDR2 YYDKDF (reference sequence). The CDR3 length is 11 residues.

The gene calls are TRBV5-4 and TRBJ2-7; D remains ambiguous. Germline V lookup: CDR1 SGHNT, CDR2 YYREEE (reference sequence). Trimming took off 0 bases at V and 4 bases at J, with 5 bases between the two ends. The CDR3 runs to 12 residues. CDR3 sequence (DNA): TGTGCCAGCAGCTTGGAAGCATACGAGCAGTACTTC. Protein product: CASSLEAYEQYF.

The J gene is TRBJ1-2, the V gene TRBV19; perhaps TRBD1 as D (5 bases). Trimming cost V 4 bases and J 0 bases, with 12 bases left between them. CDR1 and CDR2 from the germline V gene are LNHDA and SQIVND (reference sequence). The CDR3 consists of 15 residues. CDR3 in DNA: TGTGCCAGTAGTACGTGGACACCCGCTAACTATGGCTACACCTTC. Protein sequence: CASSTWTPANYGYTF.

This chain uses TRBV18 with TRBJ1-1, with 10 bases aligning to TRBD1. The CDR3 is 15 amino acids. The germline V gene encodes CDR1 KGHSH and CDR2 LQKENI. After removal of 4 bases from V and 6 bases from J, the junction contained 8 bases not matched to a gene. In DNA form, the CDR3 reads TGTGCCAGCTCACGCTCGGGACAGGGGATTGCTGAAGCTTTCTTT. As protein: CASSRSGQGIAEAFF.

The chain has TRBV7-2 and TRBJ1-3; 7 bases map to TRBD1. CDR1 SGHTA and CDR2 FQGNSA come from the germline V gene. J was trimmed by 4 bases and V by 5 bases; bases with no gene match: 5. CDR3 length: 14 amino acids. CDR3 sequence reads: CASSPGTVGNTIYF. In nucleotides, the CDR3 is TGTGCCAGCAGCCCAGGGACAGTCGGAAACACCATATATTTT.

CDR3 DNA sequence: TGTGCCATCAGTGAGGGGCCTCGCCGTCTGTTCTTC. It encodes CAISEGPRRLFF. The chain uses TRBV10-3 and TRBJ2-1; no clear D gene. V dropped 2 bases and J dropped 15 bases, with 14 bases sitting between them. The CDR3 loop spans 12 amino acids. The germline V gene has CDR1 ENHRY and CDR2 SYGVKD.

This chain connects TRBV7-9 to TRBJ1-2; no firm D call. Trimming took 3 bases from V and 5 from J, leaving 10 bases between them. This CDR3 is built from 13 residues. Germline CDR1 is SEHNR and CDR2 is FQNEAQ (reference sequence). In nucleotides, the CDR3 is TGTGCCAGCAGCTTCCTGACTGCATATGGCTACACCTTC. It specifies CASSFLTAYGYTF. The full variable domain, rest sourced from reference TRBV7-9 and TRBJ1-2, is DTGVSQNPRHKITKRGQNVTFRCDPISEHNRLYWYRQTLGQGPEFLTYFQNEAQLEKSRLLSDRFSAERPKGSFSTLEIQRTEQGDSAMYLCASSFLTAYGYTFGSGTRLTVV.